A selection of T cell receptor beta chains follows, all from one sample in a study of neoadjuvant anti-PD-1 for oral cavity cancer. TCRdb's table, derived via immunoSEQ multiplex PCR, lists solely in-frame clones and lacks some. The sample has around 67,000 clones, less than 90% seen once; the top ten hold around 2.8%. The sequenced sample was PBMCs, obtained after nivolumab (anti-PD-1) treatment. The receptors were gathered from a person between 35 and 79 years old with oral cavity squamous cell carcinoma. Both conserved end residues are part of each CDR3. Each record gives: V gene, J gene, clone size, D gene, CDR3 protein, CDR3 DNA. A D gene is named only where the DNA matches it firmly. Where a row states a size, it is once, few, many or the class of an expanded clone; other rows omit it.

TRBV4-1	TRBJ1-2	few	TRBD1	CASSQGGGTGLNYGYTF	TGCGCCAGCAGCCAAGGGGGAGGGACAGGCCTTAACTATGGCTACACCTTC
TRBV7-9	TRBJ1-2	NA	TRBD1	CASSLAPGQGARGYTF	TGTGCCAGCAGCTTAGCGCCCGGGCAGGGGGCTAGAGGCTACACCTTC
TRBV2	TRBJ1-1	NA	NA	CASKVQNTEAFF	TGTGCCAGCAAGGTACAGAACACTGAAGCTTTCTTT
TRBV9	TRBJ1-2	NA	TRBD1	CASSAGTGANLNYGYTF	TGTGCCAGCAGCGCCGGGACAGGGGCGAACCTTAACTATGGCTACACCTTC
TRBV30	TRBJ2-2	NA	NA	CAWSLRWTGELFF	TGTGCCTGGAGTCTCAGGTGGACCGGGGAGCTGTTTTTT
TRBV5-1	TRBJ2-5	NA	TRBD2	CASSAGGGQETQYF	TGCGCCAGCAGCGCTGGGGGAGGGCAAGAGACCCAGTACTTC
TRBV19	TRBJ1-5	NA	TRBD1	CASSIGGAGGARSNQPQHF	TGTGCCAGTAGTATAGGAGGGGCAGGGGGCGCGAGGAGCAATCAGCCCCAGCATTTT
TRBV6-5	TRBJ2-1	NA	NA	CATTLINEQFF	TGTGCCACTACCTTGATAAATGAGCAGTTCTTC
TRBV6-4	TRBJ1-2	NA	TRBD1	CASSDSTGGGSYGYTF	TGTGCCAGCAGTGACTCTACAGGGGGCGGTAGCTATGGCTACACCTTC
TRBV5-1	TRBJ2-1	NA	NA	CASSLDTGTYNEQFF	TGCGCCAGCAGCTTGGATACAGGGACCTACAATGAGCAGTTCTTC